Listed below are T cell receptor beta chains from one sample, sequenced in a study of a mutant IDH1 vaccine in newly diagnosed glioma. These receptors are not linked to any known antigen. Method: immunoSEQ multiplex PCR; TCRdb's copy keeps in-frame clones and lacks some. The sample lists over 55,000 clones, about 87% occurring once. Sequenced material: PBMCs, taken from a glioma patient whose treatment included an IDH1 peptide vaccine. The receptors stem from a woman aged 40 to 49 with glioma. Each CDR3 is given with its conserved first and last residue. Each record gives: V gene, clone size, D gene, J gene, CDR3 protein, CDR3 DNA. D genes are given only for firm matches. Clone size is not always given. Where it is, it says once, few, many or a class for expanded clones.

TRBV7-8,.,.,TRBJ2-1,CASSPNGAGGVYNEQFF,TGTGCCAGCAGCCCCAACGGTGCCGGAGGGGTCTACAATGAGCAGTTCTTC
TRBV4-2,.,TRBD2,TRBJ2-7,CASSQDRQRGATYEQYF,TGTGCCAGCAGCCAAGATCGGCAGCGGGGGGCCACCTACGAGCAGTACTTC
TRBV5-8,.,TRBD1,TRBJ1-5,CASSRKTGPLNQPQHF,TGTGCCAGCAGCCGTAAGACAGGGCCGTTGAATCAGCCCCAGCATTTT
TRBV25-1,few,.,TRBJ1-2,CASSLGVGYTF,TGTGCCAGCAGTCTGGGAGTTGGCTACACCTTC
TRBV12-5,.,.,TRBJ2-1,CASGLFYNEQFF,TGTGCTAGTGGTTTATTCTACAATGAGCAGTTCTTC
TRBV4-1,.,.,TRBJ2-7,CASSQDPGGTPYEQYF,TGCGCCAGCAGCCAAGACCCCGGCGGGACTCCCTACGAGCAGTACTTC
TRBV9,.,.,TRBJ2-2,CASSVPGGFTGELFF,TGTGCCAGCAGCGTACCGGGGGGCTTTACCGGGGAGCTGTTTTTT
TRBV5-1,.,.,TRBJ1-4,CASRPGTTDEKLFF,TGCGCCAGCAGACCCGGGACAACGGATGAAAAACTGTTTTTT
TRBV6-1,.,.,TRBJ2-7,CASRERLRGINEQYF,TGTGCCAGCCGTGAGAGGTTGAGGGGGATTAACGAGCAGTACTTC
TRBV28,.,TRBD2,TRBJ2-7,CASSFWRGMPYEQYF,TGTGCCAGCAGTTTCTGGCGGGGGATGCCCTACGAGCAGTACTTC
TRBV10-2,.,TRBD1,TRBJ2-2,CASSIQGTGAILWLALTNTGELFF,TGCGCCAGCAGTATCCAAGGGACAGGGGCTATTTTATGGCTAGCACTTACGAACACCGGGGAGCTGTTTTTT
TRBV5-1,.,.,TRBJ1-1,CASSFGAEAFF,TGCGCCAGCAGCTTTGGGGCTGAAGCTTTCTTT
TRBV4-3,.,TRBD1,TRBJ1-1,CASSQDLGQGEAFF,TGCGCCAGCAGCCAAGATCTAGGACAGGGGGAAGCTTTCTTT
TRBV4-3,.,.,TRBJ1-4,CASSHDSGTANEKLFF,TGCGCCAGCAGCCATGACTCCGGGACGGCTAATGAAAAACTGTTTTTT
TRBV7-2,.,.,TRBJ2-2,CASSLALRIGELFF,TGTGCCAGCAGCTTAGCGCTTAGGATCGGGGAGCTGTTTTTT
TRBV5-8,.,.,TRBJ2-3,CASSSPGEPADTQYF,TGTGCCAGCAGCTCCCCAGGGGAACCAGCAGATACGCAGTATTTT
TRBV6-1,.,TRBD2,TRBJ2-7,CASSDSSGGPYEQYF,TGTGCCAGCAGTGACTCTAGCGGGGGGCCCTACGAGCAGTACTTC
TRBV5-1,.,.,TRBJ1-2,CASTTGSYGYTF,TGCGCCAGCACCACAGGGAGCTATGGCTACACCTTC
TRBV5-1,.,TRBD2,TRBJ2-1,CASSEPGLQYNEQFF,TGCGCCAGCAGCGAACCGGGACTACAGTACAATGAGCAGTTCTTC
TRBV28,.,.,TRBJ2-7,CASSLGRNSYEQYF,TGTGCCAGCAGTTTAGGGAGGAACTCCTACGAGCAGTACTTC
TRBV4-1,few,.,TRBJ2-5,CASSRQEEGETQYF,TGCGCCAGCAGCCGGCAAGAGGAGGGGGAGACCCAGTACTTC
TRBV5-1,.,.,TRBJ2-4,CASSPLEGAKNIQYF,TGCGCCAGCAGCCCCCTCGAGGGAGCCAAAAACATTCAGTACTTC
TRBV30,.,TRBD1,TRBJ2-7,CAWSVVTGIYEQYF,TGTGCCTGGAGTGTTGTGACAGGGATCTACGAGCAGTACTTC
TRBV6-1,.,.,TRBJ2-7,CASSERWEHSYEQYF,TGTGCCAGCAGTGAAAGGTGGGAGCACTCCTACGAGCAGTACTTC
TRBV6-6,.,.,TRBJ2-1,CAIRGTTNNEQFF,TGTGCCATCCGAGGGACGACCAACAATGAGCAGTTCTTC
TRBV5-1,.,TRBD1,TRBJ1-6,CASSTSPPGQVYNSPLHF,TGCGCCAGCAGCACAAGTCCTCCGGGACAGGTGTATAATTCACCCCTCCACTTT
TRBV5-4,.,.,TRBJ2-5,CASGTSSALQETQYF,TGTGCCAGCGGGACGAGCTCAGCTCTCCAAGAGACCCAGTACTTC
TRBV5-4,.,.,TRBJ2-5,CASSFLPSETQYF,TGTGCCAGCAGCTTTCTCCCCTCAGAGACCCAGTACTTC
TRBV19,.,TRBD1,TRBJ1-5,CASSIGGQRISNQPQHF,TGTGCCAGTAGTATAGGGGGACAGCGGATTAGCAATCAGCCCCAGCATTTT
TRBV29-1,.,.,TRBJ1-2,CSVEGGGKRFGYTF,TGCAGCGTTGAGGGGGGCGGGAAAAGGTTTGGCTACACCTTC
TRBV4-3,.,.,TRBJ2-3,CASSQDAGRTQYF,TGCGCCAGCAGCCAAGATGCGGGCAGAACGCAGTATTTT
TRBV7-6,.,TRBD2,TRBJ2-1,CASSLREGPYNEQFF,TGTGCCAGCAGCTTACGGGAGGGCCCTTACAATGAGCAGTTCTTC
TRBV18,.,.,TRBJ1-1,CASSPGAGAGAEAFF,TGTGCCAGCTCACCAGGAGCCGGCGCCGGGGCTGAAGCTTTCTTT
TRBV5-6,.,TRBD1,TRBJ2-5,CASSSDTGAAQETQYF,TGTGCCAGCAGCTCCGACACAGGGGCTGCTCAAGAGACCCAGTACTTC
TRBV2,.,.,TRBJ1-5,CASSEGTVMNQPQHF,TGTGCCAGCAGTGAAGGGACAGTGATGAATCAGCCCCAGCATTTT
TRBV13,.,.,TRBJ2-3,CASSLAGEGEESTDTQYF,TGTGCCAGCAGCTTAGCAGGAGAGGGGGAAGAAAGCACAGATACGCAGTATTTT
TRBV4-3,.,.,TRBJ1-3,CASSQDYRATRSGGNTIYF,TGCGCCAGCAGCCAAGACTACAGGGCCACACGATCTGGTGGAAACACCATATATTTT
TRBV4-3,.,TRBD1,TRBJ1-2,CASSRGLGQGYDGYTF,TGCGCCAGCAGCCGTGGGCTCGGACAGGGGTATGATGGCTACACCTTC
TRBV7-2,few,TRBD2,TRBJ2-3,CASSLREGRTDTQYF,TGTGCCAGCAGCTTGCGGGAGGGCCGGACAGATACGCAGTATTTT
TRBV7-9,.,.,TRBJ2-7,CASSPRRPTYEQYF,TGTGCCAGCAGCCCAAGACGGCCTACCTACGAGCAGTACTTC
TRBV5-6,.,TRBD2,TRBJ2-1,CASSWGLAEPSYNEQFF,TGTGCCAGCAGCTGGGGACTAGCGGAACCCTCCTACAATGAGCAGTTCTTC
TRBV29-1,few,.,TRBJ1-2,CSVEGGIDGYTF,TGCAGCGTTGAGGGGGGTATCGATGGCTACACCTTC
TRBV5-1,few,.,TRBJ1-1,CASSLDRYRVNTEAFF,TGCGCCAGCAGCTTGGATAGGTACAGGGTGAACACTGAAGCTTTCTTT
TRBV19,.,.,TRBJ2-1,CASSARNEQFF,TGTGCCAGTAGTGCGAGAAATGAGCAGTTCTTC
TRBV14,.,.,TRBJ1-6,CASSRLGALNSPLHF,TGTGCCAGCAGCCGACTCGGGGCCCTCAATTCACCCCTCCACTTT
TRBV5-1,.,.,TRBJ1-1,CASSLTPGGGRNTEAFF,TGCGCCAGCAGCCTTACCCCGGGTGGGGGGCGGAACACTGAAGCTTTCTTT
TRBV27,.,.,TRBJ1-1,CASSLSLGKAEAFF,TGTGCCAGCAGTTTATCGCTGGGGAAGGCTGAAGCTTTCTTT
TRBV18,few,TRBD1,TRBJ1-1,CASSDQGATEAFF,TGTGCCAGCTCCGACCAGGGGGCGACTGAAGCTTTCTTT
TRBV6-6,.,.,TRBJ1-2,CASSYEIGKNYGYTF,TGTGCCAGCAGTTACGAAATAGGGAAGAACTATGGCTACACCTTC
TRBV19,.,.,TRBJ1-5,CASSISGQINQPQHF,TGTGCCAGTAGTATTAGCGGACAGATTAATCAGCCCCAGCATTTT
TRBV19,.,.,TRBJ2-2,CASSIGGPGELFF,TGTGCCAGTAGTATAGGAGGACCCGGGGAGCTGTTTTTT
TRBV5-5,.,TRBD2,TRBJ2-5,CASSLVPTAGETQYF,TGTGCCAGCAGCTTGGTTCCGACAGCGGGGGAGACCCAGTACTTC
TRBV5-4,.,TRBD1,TRBJ1-1,CASSLGQGRAFF,TGTGCCAGCAGCTTAGGACAGGGTAGGGCTTTCTTT
TRBV10-1,.,TRBD1,TRBJ2-3,CASSTGQGAKDTQYF,TGCGCCAGCAGCACGGGACAGGGGGCCAAAGATACGCAGTATTTT
TRBV5-1,few,.,TRBJ1-2,CASSLRSPNYGYTF,TGCGCCAGCAGCTTGCGGTCCCCTAACTATGGCTACACCTTC
TRBV6-4,.,.,TRBJ1-2,CASSDGGYGYTF,TGTGCCAGCAGCGACGGGGGCTATGGCTACACCTTC
TRBV7-8,.,.,TRBJ1-4,CASSLAEVANEKLFF,TGTGCCAGCAGCTTAGCAGAGGTAGCTAATGAAAAACTGTTTTTT
TRBV19,.,.,TRBJ1-4,CASNRPTNEKLFF,TGTGCCAGTAATCGGCCAACTAATGAAAAACTGTTTTTT
TRBV7-2,.,.,TRBJ2-7,CASSLRTTTYEQYF,TGTGCCAGCAGCCTAAGGACTACTACCTACGAGCAGTACTTC
TRBV10-3,.,.,TRBJ1-2,CAISDQGLGYGYTF,TGTGCCATCAGTGACCAGGGCTTGGGCTATGGCTACACCTTC